This is a list of T cell receptor beta chains from one sample in a study of vaccination and CD4 T cells after COVID-19. No antigen has been assigned to these receptors. TCRdb reprocessed the PCR reads via MiXCR and lists one record per CDR3 protein. Altogether over 20,000 distinct CDR3 sequences are present, about 39% being singletons, with the ten largest covering 9.5% to 15%. The source material was CD4+ T cells from blood, cultured in vitro. The receptors derive from a human donor who had recovered from COVID-19. CDR3s include the opening cysteine and the closing phenylalanine or tryptophan. The D gene is left open where the match is weak. Expanded clones get a size class; other rows say once, few or many, or leave the size out.

>few|TRBV20-1|TRBD1|TRBJ1-2
TGCAGTGCTAGAGGGACAGGGTATGGCTACACCTTC
CSARGTGYGYTF
>few|TRBV20-1|TRBD2|TRBJ2-1
TGCAGTGCTAGGGGACTAGCGAATAACAATGAGCAGTTCTTC
CSARGLANNNEQFF
>few|TRBV24-1|NA|TRBJ2-3
TGTGCCACCAGTGATGCCGATGCGGTAAACACGGATACGCAGTATTTT
CATSDADAVNTDTQYF
>NA|TRBV20-1|TRBD2|TRBJ2-3
TGCAGTGCTGAGATAGCGGCGGGGGGCACAGATACGCAGTATTTT
CSAEIAAGGTDTQYF
>few|TRBV2|NA|TRBJ2-7
TGTGCCAGCAGTGAGACTAGGTTGTACGAGCAGTACTTC
CASSETRLYEQYF
>few|TRBV20-1|TRBD1|TRBJ1-1
TGCAGTGCTAAACAGGGGATAACTGAAGCTTTCTTT
CSAKQGITEAFF
>few|TRBV7-9|TRBD1|TRBJ1-1
TGTGCCAGCAGCTTAGTAGGGGGCGTAACTGAAGCTTTCTTT
CASSLVGGVTEAFF
>NA|TRBV10-3|TRBD1|TRBJ2-7
TGTGCCATCAGGACAGGGGAATCCCCCGAGCAGTACTTC
CAIRTGESPEQYF
>NA|TRBV7-8|TRBD1|TRBJ1-1
TGTGCCAGCAGCGCCCAACCTGGACAGGGTATAGCTGAAGCTTTCTTT
CASSAQPGQGIAEAFF
>few|TRBV21-1|NA|TRBJ2-5
TGTGCCAGCAGCACTGTACCGGGACAGGGGGCTGAGACCCAGTACTTC
CASSTVPGQGAETQYF
>NA|TRBV2|NA|TRBJ1-2
TGTGCCAGCAGTGCGGGACCCCGATATGGCTACACCTTC
CASSAGPRYGYTF
>few|TRBV6-2/TRBV6-3|NA|TRBJ2-1
TGTGCCAGCACCTATCTTGGGGATAGCTCCTACAATGAGCAGTTCTTC
CASTYLGDSSYNEQFF
>few|TRBV20-1|NA|TRBJ1-6
TGCAGTGCTATCCGGACAGAGAATAATTCACCCCTCCACTTT
CSAIRTENNSPLHF